This T cell receptor beta chain was captured in a study of blood T cell repertoires in COVID-19. Across the whole study: Collection of acute and convalescent COVID-19 samples took place in the United States, Italy and Spain. T cells, B-cell-depleted T cells, or PBMCs supplied cDNA or gDNA.

Trimming at V came to 0 bases and at J to 2 bases, leaving 1 base not matched to a gene. The CDR3 runs 15 residues. Germline-derived CDR1 and CDR2 are SGHRS and YFSETQ. Per the original methods: Estimated nucleated cell counts came from reference gene primer amplification. Sequencing was performed with immunoSEQ multiplex PCR; in TCRdb, only in-frame clones are kept and a portion is missing. V, J and clone size are those of that table, while D and trimming were read from the DNA. The data show some 160,000 clones, with around 83% seen just once and less than 20% held by the top ten. What was sequenced was peripheral blood. The genes are TRBV5-1 and TRBJ2-1, with TRBD2 matching over 8 bases. This receptor was identified in a woman aged 65 to 85 who had recovered from COVID-19. The CDR3 DNA reads as TGCGCCAGCAGCTTGGGGGGACTAGCCTACAATGAGCAGTTCTTC. Protein product: CASSLGGLAYNEQFF.